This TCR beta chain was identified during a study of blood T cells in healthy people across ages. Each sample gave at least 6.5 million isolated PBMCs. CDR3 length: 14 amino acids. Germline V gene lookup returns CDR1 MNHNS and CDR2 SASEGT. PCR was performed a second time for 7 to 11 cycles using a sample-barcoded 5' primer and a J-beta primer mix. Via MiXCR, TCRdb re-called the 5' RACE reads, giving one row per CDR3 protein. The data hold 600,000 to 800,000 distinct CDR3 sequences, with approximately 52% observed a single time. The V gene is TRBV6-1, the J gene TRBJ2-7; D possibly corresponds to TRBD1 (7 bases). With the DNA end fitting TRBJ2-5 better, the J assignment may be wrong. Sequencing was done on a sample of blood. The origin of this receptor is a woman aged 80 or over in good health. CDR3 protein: CASSEQGGLETQYF. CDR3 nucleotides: TGTGCCAGCAGTGAACAGGGGGGCTTAGAGACCCAGTACTTC.